One and the same sample provided the 23 T cell receptor beta chains below, sequenced in a study of T cell responses to AZD1222 COVID-19 vaccine (TCRdb year 2021). Sample time point, as interpreted from the label and publication: baseline before first vaccination. Library prep was done by the immunoSEQ multiplex PCR assay. What TCRdb holds here is the immuneACCESS table cut down to in-frame rearrangements. Part of the clones is not present; checked against another copy, under half of the missing clones reflect an unresolved V gene, and the others are unexplained. In all, the sample holds about 120,000 clones, and 88% of those were seen once. Jointly, the top ten make up about 3.7% of the sample. The material sequenced was peripheral blood, taken on day 0 of AZD1222 vaccination. All receptors come from an adult in good health.

The rearrangement joins TRBV5-5 to TRBJ2-1; D is unresolved. This CDR3 has 12 residues. Trimming removed 0 bases at V and 9 bases at J, with 7 bases between. CDR1 is SGHKS, CDR2 YYEKEE, per germline (reference sequence). The DNA for the CDR3 is TGTGCCAGCAGCTTGGATGTCGGTGAGCAGTTCTTC. Its protein product is CASSLDVGEQFF.

The chain uses TRBV12-3 or TRBV12-4 and TRBJ1-2; a weak D match, TRBD1 (5 bases). V lost 5 bases to trimming and J lost 2 bases, with 9 bases between them. The CDR3 spans 13 residues. The chain's CDR3 is CASSRQLNYGYTF. DNA for the CDR3: TGTGCCAGCAGTCGACAGTTAAACTATGGCTACACCTTC.

This sequence joins TRBV24-1 and TRBJ2-5; D might be TRBD1 or TRBD2, each matching 5 bases. V was pared by 10 bases and J by 3 bases, with 17 bases between. There are 14 residues in the CDR3. CDR1 is KGHDR, CDR2 SFDVKD, per germline. In DNA form, the CDR3 reads TGTGCCACTACTCCGGGACGGCCTGAAGAGACCCAGTACTTC. Protein sequence: CATTPGRPEETQYF.

This rearrangement joins TRBV6-6 to TRBJ2-3; D call uncertain. Germline V lookup: CDR1 MNHNY, CDR2 SVGAGI (reference sequence). Trimming removed 6 bases at V and 0 bases at J, with 10 bases between. This CDR3 has 14 residues. CDR3 sequence: CASRPPASTDTQYF. CDR3 nucleotide sequence: TGTGCCAGCAGACCCCCGGCTAGCACAGATACGCAGTATTTT.

About this clone itself: The DNA is omitted, as the CDR3 cannot be located on it reliably, and the CDR3 follows TCRdb's listing. The chain is built from TRBV9 and TRBJ2-3; TRBD2, the table's D call, lacks a check against the DNA. Both ends counted, the CDR3 spans 13 residues. CDR1 is SGDLS, CDR2 YYNGEE, per germline. CDR3 amino acids: CASSVGPGDTQYF.

The V gene is TRBV4-3, the J gene TRBJ1-4; 7 bases are shared with TRBD1. CDR1 is LGHNA and CDR2 is YSLEER in the germline V gene. V dropped 3 bases and J dropped 10; count of bases not matched to a gene: 8. The CDR3 is made up of 14 amino acids. CDR3: CASSHSRQGGKLFF. CDR3 nucleotide sequence: TGCGCCAGCAGCCACTCCCGACAGGGCGGAAAACTGTTTTTT.

The genes are TRBV5-4 and TRBJ1-2, with D possibly TRBD1 on 6 matching bases. The ends were cut back, 5 bases at V and 0 bases at J, with 11 bases in the middle. The CDR3 extends over 14 amino acids. The germline gives CDR1 SGHNT, CDR2 YYREEE (reference sequence). The CDR3 sequence: CASSRDTANYGYTF. The CDR3 DNA follows: TGTGCCAGCAGTCGGGACACCGCTAACTATGGCTACACCTTC. The variable domain in full, completed from reference TRBV5-4 and TRBJ1-2, reads ETGVTQSPTHLIKTRGQQVTLRCSSQSGHNTVSWYQQALGQGPQFIFQYYREEENGRGNFPPRFSGLQFPNYSSELNVNALELDDSALYLCASSRDTANYGYTFGSGTRLTVV.

V usage is TRBV2 and J usage is TRBJ1-1, with 11 bases fitting TRBD1. V lost 6 bases and J lost 4; bases outside the gene matches: 1. CDR1 is SNHLY, CDR2 FYNNEI, per germline. The CDR3 has 13 residues. The CDR3 DNA follows: TGTGCCAGCAGAGGGACAGGGGGCACTGAAGCTTTCTTT. It translates to CASRGTGGTEAFF.

CDR3 amino acids: CASSEGTGGRGYTF. The CDR3 DNA is TGTGCCAGCAGCGAAGGGACAGGGGGGAGGGGCTACACCTTC. J is TRBJ1-2 and V is TRBV3-1 (or the pseudogene TRBV3-2); 11 bases are a match to TRBD1. Germline loops: CDR1 LGHDT, CDR2 YNNKEL (reference sequence). This CDR3 contains 14 residues. After removal of 5 bases from V and 8 bases from J, the junction contained 7 bases not matched to a gene.

The rearrangement links TRBV6-5 to TRBJ1-2; D gene ambiguous. V lost 4 bases to trimming and J lost 4 bases, with 10 bases between them. Germline V lookup: CDR1 MNHEY, CDR2 SVGAGI. This CDR3 contains 13 residues. The CDR3 DNA reads as TGTGCCAGCAGTTTCGGCCTACTCTATGGCTACACCTTC. This encodes CASSFGLLYGYTF.

Turning to this clone: The junction differs from germline at one of its ends, possibly a read error. The rearrangement uses TRBV2 and TRBJ1-5; tentative D call: TRBD1 (6 bases). Germline CDR1 reads SNHLY; CDR2 reads FYNNEI. The CDR3 runs 15 residues. The DNA of the CDR3 is TGTGCCAGCGGTGAAGGACAGAATAGCAATCAGCCCCAGCATTTT. Amino acid sequence: CASGEGQNSNQPQHF.

The CDR3 loop is CASGLVLRGVADTQYF. Written as DNA, the CDR3 is TGTGCTAGTGGTTTGGTACTCAGGGGAGTTGCAGATACGCAGTATTTT. The gene calls are TRBV12-5 and TRBJ2-3; tentative D call: TRBD1 (6 bases). Germline CDR1 LGHNT, CDR2 FRNRAP. V dropped 0 bases and J dropped 4 bases, with 14 bases sitting between them. This CDR3 has 16 amino acids. The full variable domain, in which reference TRBV12-5 and TRBJ2-3 provide the parts outside the CDR3, is DARVTQTPRHKVTEMGQEVTMRCQPILGHNTVFWYRQTMMQGLELLAYFRNRAPLDDSGMPKDRFSAEMPDATLATLKIQPSEPRDSAVYFCASGLVLRGVADTQYFGPGTRLTVL.

The rearrangement links TRBV5-1 to TRBJ1-2; 9 positions agree with TRBD1. The CDR3 runs 15 residues. V lost 0 bases and J lost 7; bases outside the gene matches: 7. Germline V gene sequence: CDR1 SGHRS, CDR2 YFSETQ. CDR3 sequence: CASSLGGQGGSGYTF. DNA of the CDR3: TGCGCCAGCAGCTTGGGGGGACAGGGAGGCAGTGGCTACACCTTC.

V is TRBV5-1 and J is TRBJ2-5, with a possible D match to TRBD1 (5 bases). V lost 0 bases to trimming and J lost 3 bases, with 9 bases between them. Germline lookup yields CDR1 SGHRS and CDR2 YFSETQ. The CDR3 extends over 14 amino acids. The CDR3 DNA reads as TGCGCCAGCAGCTTGGGCCAGGGCAAAGAGACCCAGTACTTC. Translated: CASSLGQGKETQYF.

This clone was observed a few times. The rearrangement uses TRBV19 and TRBJ1-5; TRBD1 matches at 10 bases. The V and J ends lost 6 bases and 5 bases, in that order; junction bases with no gene match: 7. CDR3 length: 15 residues. Germline values: CDR1 LNHDA, CDR2 SQIVND (reference sequence). For the CDR3, the DNA is TGTGCCAGTAGCACGCCCGACAGGGGGCATCAGCCCCAGCATTTT. It encodes CASSTPDRGHQPQHF.

The chain has TRBV10-3 and TRBJ2-2; 7 bases are a match to TRBD1. The CDR3 loop spans 13 amino acids. The junction had 5 bases not matched to a gene; V was cut back by 3 bases and J by 10 bases. Germline CDR1 reads ENHRY; CDR2 reads SYGVKD. This CDR3 reads CAISDRGRTELFF. As DNA, the CDR3 is TGTGCCATCAGTGATAGGGGGCGGACGGAGCTGTTTTTT.

The chain couples TRBV3-1 (or the pseudogene TRBV3-2) to TRBJ1-1, with a weak D call TRBD1 (5 bases). The CDR3 is made up of 15 amino acids. The V end lost 4 bases, the J end lost 1 base, and 13 bases lay between the germline ends. Germline V gene data show CDR1 as LGHDT and CDR2 as YNNKEL (reference sequence). The CDR3 DNA reads as TGTGCCAGCAGCCCACCGGGACCTTGGAACACTGAAGCTTTCTTT. This sequence encodes CASSPPGPWNTEAFF.

J is TRBJ2-5 and V is TRBV21-1; whether TRBD1, the table's D call, matches the DNA was not checked. TRBV21-1 is described as a pseudogene. The CDR3 is 13 residues long. DNA for the CDR3: TGTGCCAGCAGACAGACCACTGAAGAGACCCAGTACTTC. Protein product: CASRQTTEETQYF.

The chain is built from TRBV10-3 and TRBJ1-1; possibly TRBD1 for D (5 bases). The germline V and J ends were trimmed by 3 bases and 4 bases, with 12 bases remaining between them. There are 14 residues in the CDR3. The germline gives CDR1 ENHRY, CDR2 SYGVKD. The CDR3 nucleotides are TGTGCCATCAGTGATGGCAGGGCAGGCACTGAAGCTTTCTTT. Encoded protein: CAISDGRAGTEAFF.

V gene TRBV3-1 (or the pseudogene TRBV3-2) combines with J gene TRBJ2-4; D remains unclear. The V gene's germline CDR1 is LGHDT and CDR2 YNNKEL (reference sequence). Trimming stripped 1 base from V and 2 bases from J, with 3 bases between. CDR3 length: 13 residues. In DNA form, the CDR3 reads TGTGCCAGCAGCCAAGGTCCCAAAAACATTCAGTACTTC. It yields the protein CASSQGPKNIQYF.

This clone has just one count. The chain uses TRBV12-3 or TRBV12-4 and TRBJ1-1; no clear D gene. Trimming cost V 3 bases and J 4 bases, with 6 bases left between them. The CDR3 runs 12 residues. In nucleotides, the CDR3 is TGTGCCAGCAGTTTTGTGAGCACTGAAGCTTTCTTT. Translating it yields CASSFVSTEAFF.

This clone was seen only once. This chain links TRBV5-1 with TRBJ1-2; a weak D match, TRBD1 (6 bases). The V end was cut by 2 bases, the J end by 3 bases, with 11 bases between. The CDR3 extends over 14 amino acids. In germline, CDR1 is SGHRS, CDR2 YFSETQ. Here the CDR3 DNA reads TGCGCCAGCAGCTTTCAACAGGGAGACTATGGCTACACCTTC. Translated: CASSFQQGDYGYTF.

The chain recombines TRBV3-1 (or the pseudogene TRBV3-2) with TRBJ2-5; no definite D call. The CDR3 is 11 amino acids. Trimming removed 5 bases at V and 0 bases at J, with 1 base between. CDR1 is LGHDT, CDR2 YNNKEL, per germline (reference sequence). The CDR3 coding sequence is TGTGCCAGCAGCTACCAAGAGACCCAGTACTTC. Protein sequence: CASSYQETQYF.